The 17 T cell receptor beta chains reported below all come from one sample, sequenced in a study of cytomegalovirus exposure and HLA in healthy donors. Using immunoSEQ multiplex PCR, the repertoire was profiled, and TCRdb retains in-frame clones only, with some absent. Here the sample spans 200,000 or so clones, more than 80% being singletons. The sample taken for sequencing was PBMCs. These receptors came from a man in his late teens or twenties in good health and CMV-seropositive.

This clone was seen just once. The chain joins TRBV5-1 to TRBJ2-5, with D possibly matching TRBD2 (6 bases). Germline values: CDR1 SGHRS, CDR2 YFSETQ. The CDR3 is 17 amino acids. V dropped 0 bases and J dropped 2 bases, with 17 bases sitting between them. CDR3 sequence reads: CASSLALRIAAQETQYF. The CDR3 DNA is TGCGCCAGCAGCTTGGCCCTTAGGATAGCGGCACAAGAGACCCAGTACTTC. Drawing the rest from reference TRBV5-1 and TRBJ2-5, the complete variable domain is KAGVTQTPRYLIKTRGQQVTLSCSPISGHRSVSWYQQTPGQGLQFLFEYFSETQRNKGNFPGRFSGRQFSNSRSEMNVSTLELGDSALYLCASSLALRIAAQETQYFGPGTRLLVL.

This chain joins TRBV7-9 and TRBJ2-7, with a weak D call TRBD2 (5 bases). The CDR3 sequence is 8 residues long. The germline V gene has CDR1 SEHNR and CDR2 FQNEAQ (reference sequence). The CDR3 region is CASSLTGV. In DNA form, the CDR3 reads TGTGCCAGCAGCTTAACGGGAGTC.

The V and J genes are TRBV13 and TRBJ1-2; 7 bases are a match to TRBD1. Unmatched junction bases numbered 7, after V lost 3 bases and J lost 3 bases. The CDR3 spans 15 residues. Germline CDR1 PRHDT, CDR2 FYEKMQ (reference sequence). CDR3 sequence (DNA): TGTGCCAGCAGCTTCAAGGACAGGCGGCACTATGGCTACACCTTC. It is translated as CASSFKDRRHYGYTF.

The chain links TRBV19 to TRBJ1-5, with 7 bases identical to TRBD1. The CDR3 contains 14 residues. Per the germline V gene, CDR1 is LNHDA and CDR2 is SQIVND (reference sequence). J was trimmed by 3 bases and V by 9 bases; bases with no gene match: 8. The CDR3 reads CASRLTGDNQPQHF. Here the CDR3 DNA reads TGTGCCAGCCGGCTTACAGGGGACAATCAGCCCCAGCATTTT.

J is TRBJ2-1 and V is TRBV4-3; tentative D call: TRBD1 (6 bases). Trimming pared 0 bases from V and 0 bases from J, leaving 18 bases between. Germline V gene lookup returns CDR1 LGHNA and CDR2 YSLEER. This CDR3 spans 19 amino acids. The chain's CDR3 is CASSQDPGVAITSYNEQFF. The CDR3 DNA follows: TGCGCCAGCAGCCAAGATCCAGGGGTGGCTATCACCTCCTACAATGAGCAGTTCTTC.

In regard to this clone: This sample includes further DNA sequences coding for the same CDR3. The CDR3 loop is CASSLGPGGQETQYF. In DNA form, the CDR3 reads TGCGCCAGCAGCTTGGGACCGGGAGGACAAGAGACCCAGTACTTC. J is TRBJ2-5 and V is TRBV5-1; 7 positions match TRBD2. CDR1 and CDR2 from the germline V gene are SGHRS and YFSETQ. J gave up 2 bases and V 0 bases, and 4 bases lay outside the gene matches. The CDR3 extends over 15 amino acids.

The sample holds a few counts of this clone. V is TRBV13 and J is TRBJ2-2; the D gene is possibly TRBD2 (6 bases). CDR1 and CDR2 from the germline V gene are PRHDT and FYEKMQ (reference sequence). This CDR3 spans 13 amino acids. Trimming shortened V by 5 bases and J by 7 bases, and 11 bases separated the two germline ends. CDR3 residues: CASSPREFGELFF. CDR3 nucleotides: TGTGCCAGCAGCCCCCGGGAGTTCGGGGAGCTGTTTTTT.

The genes are TRBV28 and TRBJ1-5, with D tentatively TRBD1 (5 bases). The CDR3 has 15 amino acids. From germline, CDR1 is MDHEN and CDR2 SYDVKM. Trimming pared 6 bases from V and 2 bases from J, leaving 14 bases between. The CDR3 DNA reads TGTGCCAGCAGACTTCTAGGGGAGGGCAATCAGCCCCAGCATTTT. Its protein product is CASRLLGEGNQPQHF.

The chain couples TRBV6-5 to TRBJ2-7, with D maybe TRBD2 (6 bases). V lost 7 bases and J lost 0, with 10 bases in between. There are 13 residues in the CDR3. Germline-derived CDR1 and CDR2 are MNHEY and SVGAGI. CDR3 sequence reads: CASTREFSYEQYF. In DNA form, the CDR3 reads TGTGCCAGCACTCGGGAGTTCTCCTACGAGCAGTACTTC.

This clone was seen a few times. The V call is TRBV27, the J call TRBJ2-7; no clear D. The V end was cut by 2 bases, the J end by 10 bases, with 9 bases between. The CDR3 has 11 amino acids. Germline CDR1 reads MNHEY; CDR2 reads SMNVEV (reference sequence). CDR3 protein: CASSLGSEQYF. The CDR3 region has the DNA TGTGCCAGCAGTTTAGGCTCCGAACAGTACTTC.

The gene calls are TRBV5-8 and TRBJ1-1; TRBD1 matches at 10 bases. This CDR3 has 15 residues. Germline V lookup: CDR1 SGHTS, CDR2 YDEGEE. Losses at the gene ends were 4 bases for V and 0 bases for J; bases not matched to a gene: 3. The CDR3 is CASSIGQGVNTEAFF. CDR3 sequence (DNA): TGTGCCAGCAGCATAGGACAGGGGGTGAACACTGAAGCTTTCTTT.

The genes are TRBV30 and TRBJ1-1, with D tentatively TRBD1 (5 bases). There are 10 residues in the CDR3. Trimming took off 5 bases at V and 10 bases at J, with 11 bases between the two ends. CDR1 is GTSNPN and CDR2 is SVGIG in the germline V gene (reference sequence). The CDR3 DNA is TGTGCCTGGCAAAGGGGTGGAGCTTTCTTT. Translated: CAWQRGGAFF.

The chain is built from TRBV6-6 and TRBJ2-7; 8 nucleotides agree with TRBD2. The CDR3 sequence is 16 residues long. The germline V gene encodes CDR1 MNHNY and CDR2 SVGAGI (reference sequence). Losses at the gene ends were 0 bases for V and 0 bases for J; bases not matched to a gene: 4. DNA of the CDR3: TGTGCCAGCAGTTACTCACTAGCGGACAGCTCCTACGAGCAGTACTTC. Protein: CASSYSLADSSYEQYF.

V gene TRBV5-4 combines with J gene TRBJ2-3, with 10 positions matching TRBD2. The germline V gene has CDR1 SGHNT and CDR2 YYREEE (reference sequence). The CDR3 loop spans 14 amino acids. V shed 7 bases and J 6 bases; nucleotides not matched to a gene: 8. This chain's CDR3 is CASEGTSVGDTQYF. CDR3 nucleotide sequence: TGTGCCAGCGAGGGGACTAGCGTGGGGGATACGCAGTATTTT. The variable domain in full, completed from reference TRBV5-4 and TRBJ2-3, reads ETGVTQSPTHLIKTRGQQVTLRCSSQSGHNTVSWYQQALGQGPQFIFQYYREEENGRGNFPPRFSGLQFPNYSSELNVNALELDDSALYLCASEGTSVGDTQYFGPGTRLTVL.

This clone was seen a handful of times. This chain links TRBV15 with TRBJ2-7, with TRBD2 matching 8 bases. V lost 8 bases and J lost 5; bases outside the gene matches: 11. CDR1 is LNHNV, CDR2 YYDKDF, per germline (reference sequence). The CDR3 totals 14 residues. The chain's CDR3 is CATRYGLAVDEQYF. In DNA, the CDR3 is TGTGCCACCCGATATGGACTAGCTGTCGACGAGCAGTACTTC.

This clone came up once. The chain employs TRBV6-7 and TRBJ2-7, with D tentatively TRBD1 (6 bases). TRBV6-7 counts as an open reading frame of uncertain function. V lost 5 bases, J lost 1 base, and 18 bases lay in between. This CDR3 has 16 residues. In DNA, the CDR3 is TGTGCCAGCAGTACACCCCCCGGCAGGGGATCCTACGAGCAGTACTTC. Protein sequence: CASSTPPGRGSYEQYF.

J is TRBJ2-3 and V is TRBV7-2; 9 bases align to TRBD2. The germline V gene has CDR1 SGHTA and CDR2 FQGNSA. The CDR3 totals 17 residues. V shed 3 bases and J 5 bases; nucleotides not matched to a gene: 12. The CDR3 coding sequence is TGTGCCAGCAGCTTTCAGATAGCGGGAGCAGGGGGAGATACGCAGTATTTT. Translation: CASSFQIAGAGGDTQYF. Full variable domain (remainder filled in from reference TRBV7-2 and TRBJ2-3): GAGVSQSPSNKVTEKGKDVELRCDPISGHTALYWYRQSLGQGLEFLIYFQGNSAPDKSGLPSDRFSAERTGGSVSTLTIQRTQQEDSAVYLCASSFQIAGAGGDTQYFGPGTRLTVL.